This T cell receptor beta chain was observed in a study of read filtering for tumor transcriptome and immune sequencing. In the study overall: Patients were some 16 male and around 15 female, mean age 65.9 years, range about 45 to 85. By R-ISS, stages I, II and III held around 8, 15 and 7 patients. Whole-transcriptome libraries were prepared after DNase treatment. The study's findings and limits: Single-read clonotypes: about 81.9% of IR-seq clonotypes (roughly 3.2% of reads), around three quarters of RNA-seq clonotypes (around 48% of reads).

The library was built from about 370 ng RNA with molecular barcoded adaptors for alpha/delta and beta/gamma chains. TCRdb re-called the reads through MiXCR, storing one row per CDR3 protein. The data show 35,000 to 50,000 distinct CDR3 sequences, 20% seen once. Concerning this clonotype itself: As yet, its antigen is unknown. A clone one base away is much larger, so this may be a read error. A read error is likely, as this CDR3 ends without the conserved phenylalanine or tryptophan.

V dropped 2 bases and J dropped 5 bases, with 10 bases sitting between them. CDR1 is SGDLS, CDR2 YYNGEE, per germline. The CDR3 has 14 residues. The sequencing sample was made of a population of CD138-negative cells sorted from bone marrow. The V call is TRBV9, the J call TRBJ2-2, with TRBD2 as a possible D gene (5 bases). This sequence originates from a donor over 35 with multiple myeloma. The CDR3 reads CASSVLAGTGELFV. CDR3 bases: TGTGCCAGCAGCGTCCTAGCCGGAACCGGGGAGCTGTTTGTT.